This entry features one T cell receptor beta chain sequence. Its antigen is not identified. The trim removed 3 bases at V and 5 bases at J, leaving 1 base unmatched. Germline CDR1 and CDR2: SGHVS and FNYEAQ. The CDR3 is 13 amino acids. This table comes from immunoSEQ multiplex PCR, and its TCRdb copy is limited to in-frame clones, with some not included. The data hold 60,000 to 75,000 clones, with 85% to 95% observed a single time. Sampling times: baseline, cycle 4 day 1, cycle 7 day 1. This specimen comes from a study of OX40 agonist ivuxolimab in advanced cancers. About the research overall: Prior anti-PD-1, anti-PD-L1 or anti-CTLA-4 therapy did not bar entry, and approximately 43% had some.

Whole-study findings and limits: Expansion of clones was among the lowest in partial responders at 0.1-3.0 mg/kg. Clones of CD4+ and CD8+ blood T cells grew by week 6 at doses of 0.1 to 3.0 mg/kg.

The source of this sequence is an adult with an advanced solid tumor such as melanoma, head and neck, liver or kidney cancer. V is TRBV7-6 and J is TRBJ2-1, with 7 bases matching TRBD1. The specimen comprised CD4+ or CD8+ T cells sorted from blood, sampled in a trial of the OX40 agonist ivuxolimab. CDR3 coding DNA: TGTGCCAGCAGCTTCGACAGGGACAATGAGCAGTTCTTC. Protein sequence: CASSFDRDNEQFF. The full variable domain, its missing parts supplied by reference TRBV7-6 and TRBJ2-1, is GAGVSQSPRYKVTKRGQDVALRCDPISGHVSLYWYRQALGQGPEFLTYFNYEAQQDKSGLPNDRFSAERPEGSISTLTIQRTEQRDSAMYRCASSFDRDNEQFFGPGTRLTVL.